Presented here are 8 T cell receptor beta chains from one specimen sequenced in a study of blood T cells in healthy people across ages. Then a second PCR, running about 7 to 11 cycles, was carried out with a sample-barcoded 5' primer and a J-beta primer mix. TCRdb ran MiXCR on the 5' RACE reads and lists one entry per CDR3 protein. The profile covers 700,000 or so distinct CDR3 sequences, with approximately 21% appearing a single time and 22% taken by the ten largest. The sequenced sample was blood. These receptors were taken from a man in his 70s in good health.

The rearrangement links TRBV28 to TRBJ1-2; 10 bases are a match to TRBD1. Germline lookup yields CDR1 MDHEN and CDR2 SYDVKM. The CDR3 consists of 14 residues. Trimming cost V 3 bases and J 6 bases; bases outside gene matches: 4. CDR3 residues: CASSLTGGDNGYTF. The CDR3 DNA follows: TGTGCCAGCAGTTTGACAGGGGGCGACAATGGCTACACCTTC.

There are a few counts of this clonotype. This chain uses TRBV20-1 with TRBJ1-2; D is undetermined. This CDR3 is 12 amino acids long. Germline V gene data show CDR1 as DFQATT and CDR2 as SNEGSKA (reference sequence). Deletions cut 5 bases from V and 1 base from J, with 8 bases between. The chain's CDR3 is CSAQRDNYGYTF. In DNA form, the CDR3 reads TGCAGTGCTCAAAGAGATAACTATGGCTACACCTTC.

This clonotype was seen a handful of times. The chain employs TRBV5-5 and TRBJ1-3; a possible D gene is TRBD1 (6 bases). This CDR3 comprises 16 residues. Trimming took 3 bases from V and 1 from J, leaving 14 bases between them. CDR1 is SGHKS and CDR2 is YYEKEE in the germline V gene (reference sequence). The CDR3: CASSSTGEGSGNTIYF. In DNA, the CDR3 is TGTGCCAGCAGCTCGACAGGAGAAGGGTCTGGAAACACCATATATTTT.

In this sample, this clonotype turned up a few times. The rearrangement uses TRBV27 and TRBJ2-1, with D possibly TRBD1 on 5 matching bases. The end of the DNA is better explained by TRBJ2-7, so the J call may be wrong. Germline lookup yields CDR1 MNHEY and CDR2 SMNVEV (reference sequence). The CDR3 is 16 amino acids. The CDR3 reads CASSPLKQGPYYEQYV. CDR3 in DNA: TGTGCCAGCAGTCCCCTCAAGCAGGGTCCTTACTACGAGCAGTACGTC.

This clonotype was observed a handful of times. The chain couples TRBV6-2 or TRBV6-3 to TRBJ1-2; no clear D gene. The CDR3 sequence is 12 residues long. V lost 10 bases to trimming and J lost 0 bases, with 9 bases between them. Germline loops: CDR1 MNHEY, CDR2 SVGEGT. CDR3 coding DNA: TGTGCCACGTCGGCGGCTAACTATGGCTACACCTTC. It yields the protein CATSAANYGYTF.

J is TRBJ2-1 and V is TRBV20-1, with 15 nucleotides matching TRBD2. The junction had 5 bases not matched to a gene; V was cut back by 0 bases and J by 8 bases. Germline-derived CDR1 and CDR2 are DFQATT and SNEGSKA (reference sequence). CDR3 length equals 16 residues. The CDR3 here is CSARDTGTSGGYEQFF. CDR3 DNA: TGCAGTGCTAGAGACACCGGGACTAGCGGGGGGTATGAGCAGTTCTTC.

Only a few counts were recorded for this clonotype. The chain combines TRBV12-3 or TRBV12-4 with TRBJ2-2; 7 bases are shared with TRBD1. Trimming at V came to 6 bases and at J to 4 bases, leaving 8 bases not matched to a gene. The CDR3 length is 15 residues. The CDR3 sequence is CASRRGRDSTGELFF. In DNA, the CDR3 is TGTGCCAGCAGACGGGGCCGGGACAGCACCGGGGAGCTGTTTTTT.

This clonotype was seen a handful of times. This sequence joins TRBV28 and TRBJ2-3; maybe TRBD2 (6 bases). In germline, CDR1 is MDHEN, CDR2 SYDVKM. This CDR3 region has 15 residues. Trimming shortened V by 5 bases and J by 2 bases, and 14 bases separated the two germline ends. CDR3 nucleotides: TGTGCCAGCAGTCCCCCGGGACTTAACACAGATACGCAGTATTTT. This translates into CASSPPGLNTDTQYF.